The clone carrying this TCR beta chain appeared once. The sample originates from a study of glioma-infiltrating T cells after dendritic cell vaccination. Study as a whole: Autologous tumor lysate-pulsed dendritic cell vaccination was given between the early 2000s and the early 2010s. Monocyte-derived dendritic cells, cultured 7 to 8 days with IL-4 and GM-CSF, were pulsed with autologous tumor lysate.

PBMC were collected before vaccination, two weeks after the third vaccination, and at progression. The primer mix had 60 V beta and 13 J beta primers. Measured with immunoSEQ multiplex PCR; TCRdb has only the in-frame clones, and not every one. The table has over 70,000 clones, over 70% seen once. V trimming: 5 bases; J trimming: 5 bases; junction bases outside the gene matches: 7. The germline gives CDR1 MGHRA, CDR2 YSYEKL. The CDR3 sequence is 14 residues long. The specimen comprised blood, sampled before dendritic cell vaccination. The receptor comes from a human donor with glioblastoma. V usage is TRBV4-1 and J usage is TRBJ1-1, with 8 bases matching TRBD1. CDR3 in amino acids: CASSGQGRETEAFF. The DNA for the CDR3 is TGCGCCAGCAGCGGACAGGGAAGGGAAACTGAAGCTTTCTTT.